This entry describes one T cell receptor (beta chain). This entry comes from a study of shared clonotypes between healthy human individuals. Assay: immunoSEQ multiplex PCR; the TCRdb copy retains only in-frame clones and omits some. This table holds over 2 million clones, 85% to 95% found once. The CDR3 loop spans 19 amino acids. V was clipped by 6 bases and J by 3 bases; unmatched bases: 20. Germline V lookup: CDR1 MDHEN, CDR2 SYDVKM. The origin of this receptor is a man aged 18 to 30 in good health. Some clones in this sample may be carry-over from other donors' samples. This rearrangement joins TRBV28 to TRBJ1-2, with 9 bases matching TRBD1. The source material was naive CD4+ T cells from PBMCs. Subset meaning: CD45RA+ positively selected. CDR3 residues: CASRVGGTGQGGPDYGYTF. CDR3 nucleotide sequence: TGTGCCAGCAGGGTTGGAGGTACGGGACAGGGAGGACCCGACTATGGCTACACCTTC.